The sample holds one count of the clone carrying this TCR beta chain. The antigen remains unidentified. CD4+ T cells from unexposed donors were obtained before the COVID-19 pandemic (2011-2018). The cells were cultured for roughly 11 days before CD4+ T cells were isolated. As cell numbers allowed, unexposed-donor CD4+ T cells faced SARS-CoV-2 S/N and four cold-coronavirus spikes. This specimen comes from a study of CD4 T cells in relation to SARS-CoV-2 and coronaviruses. The wider study: PBMCs were cultured with antigen for over nine days before TCR beta sequencing.

Profiling relied on immunoSEQ multiplex PCR, and the TCRdb table lists in-frame clones only, not all of them. The data show 21,000 or so clones, about 81% seen once. The TCR sequence derives from a human donor in good health. The sequencing sample was made of CD4+ T cells from PBMCs, cultured in vitro.

The CDR3: CASSGSEGGVREAFF. The CDR3 bases are TGTGCCAGCAGCGGTTCCGAGGGGGGCGTCCGCGAAGCTTTCTTT. The rearrangement joins TRBV28 to TRBJ1-1, with D possibly TRBD1 on 6 matching bases. CDR3 size: 15 residues. Germline V gene lookup returns CDR1 MDHEN and CDR2 SYDVKM. V lost 6 bases to trimming and J lost 8 bases, with 22 bases between them.